This T cell receptor (beta chain) was observed in a study of blood T cell repertoires in COVID-19. The length of the CDR3 is 14 residues. V lost 7 bases, J lost 8 bases, and 17 bases lay in between. Per the germline V gene, CDR1 is SEHNR and CDR2 is FQNEAQ (reference sequence). Repertoires were generated with immunoSEQ multiplex PCR, while TCRdb's copy carries only in-frame clones and drops some. The sample yields about 41,000 clones, over 70% seen once. The material sequenced was peripheral blood. The receptor's source is a woman aged 80 or older with active or convalescent COVID-19. This chain uses TRBV7-9 with TRBJ1-4; D call uncertain. DNA of the CDR3: TGTGCCAGCACCCTGTCGTCGGGGTGGGAAAAACTGTTTTTT. Its protein is CASTLSSGWEKLFF.